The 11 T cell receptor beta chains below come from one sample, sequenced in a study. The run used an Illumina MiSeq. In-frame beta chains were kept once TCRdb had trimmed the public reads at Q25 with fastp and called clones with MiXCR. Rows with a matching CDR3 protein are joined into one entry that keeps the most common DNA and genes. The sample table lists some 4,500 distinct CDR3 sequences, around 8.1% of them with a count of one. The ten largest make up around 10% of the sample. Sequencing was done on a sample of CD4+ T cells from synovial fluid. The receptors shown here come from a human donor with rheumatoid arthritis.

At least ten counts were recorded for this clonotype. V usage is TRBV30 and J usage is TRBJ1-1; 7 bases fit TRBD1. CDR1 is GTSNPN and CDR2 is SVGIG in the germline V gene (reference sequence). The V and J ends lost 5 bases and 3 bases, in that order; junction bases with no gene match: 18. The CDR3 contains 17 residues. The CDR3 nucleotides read TGTGCCTGGCTTTGGAGGGCCTGGACAGGTCCTTACACTGAAGCTTTCTTT. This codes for CAWLWRAWTGPYTEAFF.

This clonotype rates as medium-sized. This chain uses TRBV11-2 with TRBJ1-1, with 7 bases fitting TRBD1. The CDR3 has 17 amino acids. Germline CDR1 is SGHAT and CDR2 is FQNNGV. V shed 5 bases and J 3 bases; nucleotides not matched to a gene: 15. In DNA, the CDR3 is TGTGCCAGCAGCCCCGGGGGCAGGGGGACGGAGGACACTGAAGCTTTCTTT. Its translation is CASSPGGRGTEDTEAFF.

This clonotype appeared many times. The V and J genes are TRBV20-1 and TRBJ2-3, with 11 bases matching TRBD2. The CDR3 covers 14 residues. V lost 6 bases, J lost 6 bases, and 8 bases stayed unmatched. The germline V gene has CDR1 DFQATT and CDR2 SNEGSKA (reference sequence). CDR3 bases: TGCAGTGCGGGCGTAGCGGGAGGGCTGGATACGCAGTATTTT. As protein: CSAGVAGGLDTQYF.

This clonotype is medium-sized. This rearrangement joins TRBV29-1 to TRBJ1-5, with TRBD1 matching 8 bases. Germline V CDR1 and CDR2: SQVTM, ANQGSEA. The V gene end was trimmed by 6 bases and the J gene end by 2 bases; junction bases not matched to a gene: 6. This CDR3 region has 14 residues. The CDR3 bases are TGCAGCGTCGGAGGACAGGGTGGCAATCAGCCCCAGCATTTT. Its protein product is CSVGGQGGNQPQHF.

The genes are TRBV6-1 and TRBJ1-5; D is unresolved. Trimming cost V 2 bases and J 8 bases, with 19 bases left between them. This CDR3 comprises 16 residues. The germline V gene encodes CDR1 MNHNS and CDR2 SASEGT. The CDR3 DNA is TGTGCCAGCAGTGAAATGGCGGCGATGTTTGTGGAGCCCCAGCATTTT. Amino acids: CASSEMAAMFVEPQHF.

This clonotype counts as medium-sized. The CDR3 region has the DNA TGTGCCAGCAGTGAATACGAGCAGTACTTC. It specifies CASSEYEQYF. The chain has TRBV6-1 and TRBJ2-7; D gene ambiguous. The V gene's germline CDR1 is MNHNS and CDR2 SASEGT. The CDR3 is 10 residues long. V was shortened by 2 bases and J by 4 bases, with 0 bases between the two germline ends.

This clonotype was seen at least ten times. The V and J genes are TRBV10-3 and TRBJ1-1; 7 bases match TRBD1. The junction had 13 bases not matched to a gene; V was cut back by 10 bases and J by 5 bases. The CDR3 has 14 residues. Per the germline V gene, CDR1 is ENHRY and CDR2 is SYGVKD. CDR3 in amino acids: CATSRGGVFTEAFF. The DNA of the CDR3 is TGTGCCACCTCCCGAGGGGGCGTTTTTACTGAAGCTTTCTTT.

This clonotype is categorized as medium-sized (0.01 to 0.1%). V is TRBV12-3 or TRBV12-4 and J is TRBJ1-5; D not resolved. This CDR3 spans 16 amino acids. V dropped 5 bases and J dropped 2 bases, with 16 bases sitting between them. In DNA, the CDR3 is TGTGCCAGCAGTCAGGCCTTCTCCTGGGGCAATCAGCCCCAGCATTTT. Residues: CASSQAFSWGNQPQHF.

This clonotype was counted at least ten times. The CDR3 sequence is CASGGLVLDTQYF. The CDR3 DNA reads TGTGCCAGCGGCGGACTAGTTCTAGATACGCAGTATTTT. The rearrangement joins TRBV27 to TRBJ2-3; 7 nucleotides line up with TRBD2. This CDR3 has 13 amino acids. Germline V gene data show CDR1 as MNHEY and CDR2 as SMNVEV (reference sequence). J lost 5 bases, V lost 8 bases, and 7 bases had no gene match.

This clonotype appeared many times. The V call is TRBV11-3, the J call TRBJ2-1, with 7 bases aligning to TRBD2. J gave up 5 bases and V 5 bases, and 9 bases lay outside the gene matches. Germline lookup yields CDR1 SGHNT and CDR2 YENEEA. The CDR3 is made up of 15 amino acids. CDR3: CASSPSPGLNNEQFF. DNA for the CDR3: TGTGCCAGCAGCCCTTCTCCGGGACTAAACAATGAGCAGTTCTTC.

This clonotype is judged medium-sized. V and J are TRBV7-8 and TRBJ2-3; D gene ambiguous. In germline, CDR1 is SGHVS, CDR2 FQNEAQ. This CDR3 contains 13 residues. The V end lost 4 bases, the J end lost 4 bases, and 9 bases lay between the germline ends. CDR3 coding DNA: TGTGCCAGCAGCTCGCCAGGTCCAGATACGCAGTATTTT. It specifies CASSSPGPDTQYF.